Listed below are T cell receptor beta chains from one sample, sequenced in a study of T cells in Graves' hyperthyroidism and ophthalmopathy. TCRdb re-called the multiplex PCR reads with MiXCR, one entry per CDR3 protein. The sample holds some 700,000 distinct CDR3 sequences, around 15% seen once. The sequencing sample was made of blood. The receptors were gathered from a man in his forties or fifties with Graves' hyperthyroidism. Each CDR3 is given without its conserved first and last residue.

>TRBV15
ATSRDRDSNQPQH
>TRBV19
ASSWNRDTNQPQH
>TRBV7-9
ASSKGGEQY
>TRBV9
ASSSRVTGELF
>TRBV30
AWSVSVYGYT
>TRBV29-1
SGRQGARGNYGYT
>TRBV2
ASRATSGGRYEQY
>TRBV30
AWNNLAGGAYEQY
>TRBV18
ASSPPLQANQPQH
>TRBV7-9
ASSSSRRGELF
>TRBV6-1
ASSSSGKSSYNEQF
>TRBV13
ASSQGLAVGNEQF
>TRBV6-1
ASSPGALATNEKLF
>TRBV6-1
ASSETAGVNTEAF
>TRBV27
ASSPQAMNTEAF
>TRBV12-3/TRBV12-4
ASRTGDGSNQPQH
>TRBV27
ASSLDMTSGNTIY
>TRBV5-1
ASSLRSRDYSGANVLT
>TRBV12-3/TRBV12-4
ASSRGQGASGYT
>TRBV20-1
SARDRALAGGIQY
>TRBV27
ASSLSVSYGYT
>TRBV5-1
ASRPGGGTDTQY
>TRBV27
ASNTFAGAEDTQY
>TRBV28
ASSLFNHGASEQY
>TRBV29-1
SVQRTGGPYEQY
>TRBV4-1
ASSQGASGRVTDTQY
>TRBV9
ASSVAGQGARSPLH
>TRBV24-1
ATSPIGGSFYNEQF
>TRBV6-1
ASSPRDRGSRVRFNEQF
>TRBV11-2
ASSPGRQGTADTQY
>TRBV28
ASNRRGGYEQY
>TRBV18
ASSPNGSGNTIY
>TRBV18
ASSPRMGEKSYNEQF
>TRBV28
ASSLPGQHSPLH
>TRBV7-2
ASARQGVEKLF
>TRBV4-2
ASSVPAARADGYT
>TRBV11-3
ASSLVSDTQY
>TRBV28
ASSSPDRVGGTEAF
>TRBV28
ASSDRGLGYT
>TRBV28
ASSRPQGARGQPQH
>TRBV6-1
ASSEARGLSSTDTQY
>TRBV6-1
ASIQLGLTAEAF
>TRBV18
ASSPTRDFNSPLH
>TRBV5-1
ASSLGRTGDEQF